What follows are 26 T cell receptor beta chains derived from one specimen sequenced in a study of post-analysis software for immune sequencing data. Points from the study as a whole: In patients, roughly five TRBV segments were more frequent than in controls, with TRBV5-6, TRBV5-1 and TRBV20-1 among them.

No antigens are known for them. Libraries were made from TCR beta cDNA, and they carried unique molecular identifiers. MiXCR, run by TCRdb on the PCR reads, gives a single entry per CDR3 protein. This table has about 820,000 distinct CDR3 sequences, roughly half appearing once. Sequenced input: blood. All receptors derive from a girl aged 10-17 years with multiple sclerosis.

This clonotype showed up just a few times. The rearrangement joins TRBV28 to TRBJ2-7; D gene uncertain. This CDR3 contains 13 residues. The V end lost 5 bases, the J end lost 4 bases, and 12 bases lay between the germline ends. Germline V gene lookup returns CDR1 MDHEN and CDR2 SYDVKM. CDR3 DNA: TGTGCCAGCAGTCCTCGGGTCGCGTACGAGCAGTACTTC. Encoded protein: CASSPRVAYEQYF.

The chain couples TRBV6-2 or TRBV6-3 to TRBJ2-3, with a possible D match to TRBD2 (5 bases). This CDR3 region has 15 residues. The germline V and J ends were trimmed by 1 base and 6 bases, with 14 bases remaining between them. Germline-derived CDR1 and CDR2 are MNHEY and SVGEGT. CDR3: CASSYYRGLSDTQYF. Written as DNA, the CDR3 is TGTGCCAGCAGTTACTATCGCGGGTTATCGGATACGCAGTATTTT.

The V gene is TRBV12-3 or TRBV12-4, the J gene TRBJ2-7, with D perhaps TRBD1 (6 bases). V was pared by 4 bases and J by 6 bases, with 22 bases between. The CDR3 consists of 16 residues. The CDR3 loop reads CASSSNPRGPSGEQYF. The CDR3 nucleotides read TGTGCCAGCAGTTCTAATCCCAGGGGACCGTCTGGCGAGCAGTACTTC.

This clonotype came up a few times. The genes are TRBV13 and TRBJ1-2; 7 nucleotides match TRBD1. This CDR3 comprises 14 residues. V lost 3 bases to trimming and J lost 2 bases; unmatched junction nucleotides: 3. Germline CDR1 and CDR2: PRHDT and FYEKMQ (reference sequence). The CDR3 DNA is TGTGCCAGCAGCTTCTTACAGGGGAACTATGGCTACACCTTC. Its protein product is CASSFLQGNYGYTF.

This clonotype was counted between two and nine times. This rearrangement joins TRBV10-3 to TRBJ2-2; maybe TRBD2 (6 bases). The CDR3 spans 13 residues. V lost 5 bases and J 5 bases, leaving 9 bases between the germline ends. CDR1 is ENHRY and CDR2 is SYGVKD in the germline V gene. Written as DNA, the CDR3 is TGTGCCATCAGTAAGGAGGGTACCGGGGAGCTGTTTTTT. Translation: CAISKEGTGELFF.

The rearrangement links TRBV29-1 to TRBJ1-4; no clear D gene. Germline V gives CDR1 SQVTM, CDR2 ANQGSEA. The V and J ends lost 1 base and 8 bases respectively, with 5 bases between them. There are 11 residues in the CDR3. The DNA for the CDR3 is TGCAGCGTTGAAGGCAGCGAAAAACTGTTTTTT. Translated, it gives CSVEGSEKLFF.

V and J are TRBV20-1 and TRBJ2-3; TRBD1 matches 7 bases. This CDR3 is built from 15 residues. Trimming cost V 4 bases and J 3 bases; bases outside gene matches: 10. Germline CDR1 is DFQATT and CDR2 is SNEGSKA (reference sequence). DNA of the CDR3: TGCAGTGCTACCGGCAGACAGGGACCGACAGATACGCAGTATTTT. Amino acids: CSATGRQGPTDTQYF.

This chain uses TRBV5-1 with TRBJ1-1; D is unresolved. The CDR3 totals 14 residues. Germline-derived CDR1 and CDR2 are SGHRS and YFSETQ. Deletions cut 3 bases from V and 3 bases from J, with 12 bases between. CDR3: CASSSITGYTEAFF. In DNA, the CDR3 is TGCGCCAGCAGCTCCATCACGGGGTACACTGAAGCTTTCTTT.

This clonotype was counted a few times. This chain connects TRBV6-6 to TRBJ1-2; D might be TRBD1 (5 bases). V lost 7 bases and J 4 bases, leaving 19 bases between the germline ends. The CDR3 totals 15 residues. Germline assignment: CDR1 MNHNY and CDR2 SVGAGI (reference sequence). The CDR3 sequence is CASILGTQAGYGYTF. Written as DNA, the CDR3 is TGTGCCAGCATCCTGGGGACCCAGGCCGGCTATGGCTACACCTTC.

The rearrangement uses TRBV11-1 and TRBJ2-5; 11 nucleotides agree with TRBD2. Germline assignment: CDR1 SGHAT and CDR2 FQDESV (reference sequence). V lost 1 base to trimming and J lost 4 bases; unmatched junction nucleotides: 14. The CDR3 runs 19 residues. CDR3 DNA sequence: TGTGCCAGCAGCTTAGTAGCGGGAGGGCCCATTTTCTTACGAGAGACCCAGTACTTC. Protein sequence: CASSLVAGGPIFLRETQYF.

The chain is built from TRBV29-1 and TRBJ2-5, with 8 bases lining up with TRBD2. The CDR3 length is 14 residues. In germline, CDR1 is SQVTM, CDR2 ANQGSEA. Trimming removed 8 bases from V and 4 bases from J; junction bases left unmatched: 12. Here the CDR3 DNA reads TGCAGCTCCGCCTGGCGGGGGGCCGGAGAGACCCAGTACTTC. This encodes CSSAWRGAGETQYF.

This sequence joins TRBV27 and TRBJ2-7; tentatively, D is TRBD1 (6 bases). CDR1 is MNHEY and CDR2 is SMNVEV in the germline V gene (reference sequence). Trimming removed 6 bases from V and 7 bases from J, with 22 bases in between. The length of the CDR3 is 15 residues. This CDR3 reads CASSATWDTGGEQYF. The CDR3 nucleotides read TGTGCCAGCAGCGCCACCTGGGACACCGGAGGTGAGCAGTACTTC.

The chain combines TRBV20-1 with TRBJ2-4; D is uncertain. The CDR3 contains 17 residues. Germline-derived CDR1 and CDR2 are DFQATT and SNEGSKA (reference sequence). The germline V and J ends were trimmed by 6 bases and 1 base, with 22 bases remaining between them. CDR3 residues: CSADQQLTQRAKNIQYF. The CDR3 nucleotides are TGCAGTGCGGATCAACAGCTAACCCAGAGGGCCAAAAACATTCAGTACTTC.

The V gene is TRBV18, the J gene TRBJ2-7; 12 bases match TRBD2. Looked up from germline, CDR1 is KGHSH and CDR2 is LQKENI. Trimming cost V 7 bases and J 0 bases; bases outside gene matches: 10. This CDR3 has 17 residues. CDR3 DNA sequence: TGTGCCAGCTTATCTGGGACTAGCGGGCCTAGCTCCTACGAGCAGTACTTC. Translated: CASLSGTSGPSSYEQYF.

The chain recombines TRBV5-1 with TRBJ2-3; 8 bases are a match to TRBD1. The germline V gene has CDR1 SGHRS and CDR2 YFSETQ. J gave up 3 bases and V 3 bases, and 15 bases lay outside the gene matches. The CDR3 has 18 amino acids. The CDR3 spells CASSYRPPTGARTDTQYF. CDR3 in DNA: TGCGCCAGCAGCTACCGCCCCCCGACAGGGGCAAGGACAGATACGCAGTATTTT.

This clonotype came up a few times. The chain employs TRBV18 and TRBJ2-5; D unresolved. This CDR3 contains 15 residues. CDR1 KGHSH and CDR2 LQKENI come from the germline V gene. The germline V and J ends were trimmed by 3 bases and 1 base, with 12 bases remaining between them. DNA of the CDR3: TGTGCCAGCTCACCCAGTTACACCTCCCAAGAGACCCAGTACTTC. Residues: CASSPSYTSQETQYF.

This chain joins TRBV7-9 and TRBJ1-2; 8 nucleotides agree with TRBD1. Germline CDR1 reads SEHNR; CDR2 reads FQNEAQ (reference sequence). V was pared by 5 bases and J by 5 bases, with 4 bases of the junction left unmatched. The CDR3 has 13 residues. The DNA of the CDR3 is TGTGCCAGCAGCAGCCGGACAGGGTATGGCTACACCTTC. Its translation is CASSSRTGYGYTF.

This clonotype was detected a few times. The chain recombines TRBV5-1 with TRBJ2-1; 12 bases agree with TRBD2. Germline CDR1 is SGHRS and CDR2 is YFSETQ. Losses at the gene ends were 0 bases for V and 1 base for J; bases not matched to a gene: 11. This CDR3 contains 20 residues. The CDR3 region is CASSLVLAGGLPGSYNEQFF. The CDR3 bases are TGCGCCAGCAGCTTGGTGCTAGCGGGGGGGCTCCCGGGGTCCTACAATGAGCAGTTCTTC.

The chain joins TRBV2 to TRBJ2-7, with TRBD1 matching 9 bases. The J call could be wrong; TRBJ2-5 is a better fit for the DNA end. This CDR3 is 14 amino acids long. Germline V lookup: CDR1 SNHLY, CDR2 FYNNEI. The CDR3 loop is CASSVTGGLGTQYF. For the CDR3, the DNA is TGTGCCAGCAGTGTAACAGGGGGCCTCGGGACCCAGTACTTC.

V gene TRBV11-2 combines with J gene TRBJ1-2; no definite D call. Germline CDR1 SGHAT, CDR2 FQNNGV. This CDR3 has 12 residues. Deletions cut 8 bases from V and 1 base from J, with 8 bases between. CDR3 bases: TGTGCCAGCGGTTTAGATAACTATGGCTACACCTTC. Protein sequence: CASGLDNYGYTF.

V usage is TRBV9 and J usage is TRBJ2-7; D is possibly TRBD1 (5 bases). The V gene lost 0 bases and the J gene lost 3 bases, with 10 bases spanning the gap. CDR3 length equals 14 residues. Germline CDR1 and CDR2: SGDLS and YYNGEE. CDR3 region: CASSVVDSSYEQYF. The CDR3 DNA follows: TGTGCCAGCAGCGTAGTTGACAGCAGCTACGAGCAGTACTTC. The full variable domain, in which reference TRBV9 and TRBJ2-7 provide the parts outside the CDR3, is DSGVTQTPKHLITATGQRVTLRCSPRSGDLSVYWYQQSLDQGLQFLIQYYNGEERAKGNILERFSAQQFPDLHSELNLSSLELGDSALYFCASSVVDSSYEQYFGPGTRLTVT.

The rearrangement uses TRBV7-7 and TRBJ1-1; TRBD1 agrees at 7 bases. The trim removed 5 bases at V and 3 bases at J, leaving 9 bases unmatched. Germline V gives CDR1 SSHAT, CDR2 FNYEAQ (reference sequence). The CDR3 is 15 residues long. Written as DNA, the CDR3 is TGTGCCAGCAGCGCCTACAGGGGCCCGGACACTGAAGCTTTCTTT. It encodes CASSAYRGPDTEAFF.

V gene TRBV20-1 combines with J gene TRBJ2-1; 9 bases align to TRBD2. Germline CDR1 reads DFQATT; CDR2 reads SNEGSKA (reference sequence). This CDR3 is 15 amino acids long. Trimming cost V 6 bases and J 4 bases; bases outside gene matches: 10. CDR3 DNA sequence: TGCAGTGCGAGTCTACTAGCGGGCGCATACAATGAGCAGTTCTTC. It codes for CSASLLAGAYNEQFF.

This clonotype was recorded a few times. Germline and junction disagree at one end, which may indicate a read error. The chain recombines TRBV7-8 with TRBJ2-3; 9 positions match TRBD1. The CDR3 contains 19 residues. Germline V CDR1 and CDR2: SGHVS, FQNEAQ. The CDR3 DNA follows: TGCGCCAGCAGCTTACGCATGACAGGGGGTTTTAGTCGCACAGATACGCAGTATTTT. As protein: CASSLRMTGGFSRTDTQYF.

This clonotype has only one observation. The chain uses TRBV7-2 and TRBJ2-5; 11 nucleotides match TRBD2. CDR1 SGHTA and CDR2 FQGNSA come from the germline V gene. Unmatched junction bases numbered 19, after V lost 2 bases and J lost 11 bases. The CDR3 is 18 amino acids. The CDR3 sequence: CASSLRDLKTSGDSEQYF. CDR3 sequence (DNA): TGTGCCAGCAGCTTAAGGGATCTAAAGACTAGCGGGGATTCTGAGCAGTACTTC.

This clonotype was detected only a few times. The V call is TRBV12-3 or TRBV12-4, the J call TRBJ2-1; 11 positions agree with TRBD2. J lost 5 bases, V lost 6 bases, and 15 bases had no gene match. This CDR3 has 18 residues. CDR3 in DNA: TGTGCCAGCAGAGCCTTTATGACGGGACTAGCGGACCACAATGAGCAGTTCTTC. Protein product: CASRAFMTGLADHNEQFF.